Listed below are T cell receptor beta chains from one sample, sequenced in a study of neoadjuvant anti-PD-1 for oral cavity cancer. Measured with immunoSEQ multiplex PCR; TCRdb has only the in-frame clones, and not every one. The data contain 20,000 to 25,000 clones, over 35% of them singletons. This sample comprised tumor tissue, obtained after nivolumab (anti-PD-1) treatment. Receptors were obtained from a person aged 35-80 years with oral cavity squamous cell carcinoma. Both conserved end residues are trimmed from each CDR3. The order of the fields is J gene, V gene, D gene, CDR3 protein. D genes are given only for firm matches.

>TRBJ1-1|TRBV18|TRBD1
ASSPGQVRANTEAF
>TRBJ2-1|TRBV7-9|-
ASSANQQF
>TRBJ2-5|TRBV11-2|-
ASSLDKKETQY
>TRBJ2-1|TRBV27|TRBD2
ASSTSGGRGYNEQF
>TRBJ1-5|TRBV2|-
ASRVQANQPQH
>TRBJ2-7|TRBV13|TRBD1
ASSLIRDRDEQY
>TRBJ1-2|TRBV16|TRBD1
ASSQGTGGADGYGYT
>TRBJ1-2|TRBV15|-
ATSGVPGRRANYGYT
>TRBJ1-1|TRBV6-5|-
ASTKTFNTEAF
>TRBJ2-3|TRBV9|-
ASSDTFNAPDTQY
>TRBJ2-7|TRBV18|-
ASSPEGTSYEQY
>TRBJ2-2|TRBV10-3|-
AVGQPRDTGELF
>TRBJ1-3|TRBV30|-
AWSVMAGVSGNTIY
>TRBJ1-4|TRBV4-3|-
ASSQAREKLF
>TRBJ1-6|TRBV10-3|-
AISRGPSGSYNSPLH
>TRBJ1-1|TRBV5-6|-
ASSVRNTEAF
>TRBJ2-3|TRBV7-2|TRBD2
ASSLEGYRGGWTDTQY
>TRBJ1-2|TRBV18|-
ASSPDGHYGYT
>TRBJ1-1|TRBV7-2|-
ASSLNPGRNTEAF
>TRBJ1-2|TRBV13|TRBD1
ASSSGGWGYGYT
>TRBJ2-1|TRBV6-5|-
ASRLWGDSYNEQF
>TRBJ1-5|TRBV19|TRBD1
ASSPLDRGRQPQH
>TRBJ2-7|TRBV5-1|-
ASSLEGDSYEQY
>TRBJ2-6|TRBV4-2|-
ASSQVGSGANVLT
>TRBJ1-4|TRBV6-6|TRBD1
ASSPGQITTNEKLF
>TRBJ1-2|TRBV11-3|-
ARVADRYPHYGYT
>TRBJ1-2|TRBV5-4|-
ASSLDRVLNGYT
>TRBJ2-6|TRBV10-2|-
ASSTGANVLT
>TRBJ1-1|TRBV7-8|TRBD1
ATRQGWTEAF
>TRBJ2-2|TRBV15|-
ATSKGRSNTGELF
>TRBJ1-3|TRBV5-1|-
ASTLADFSGNTIY
>TRBJ2-2|TRBV11-3|-
ASSLAANTGELF
>TRBJ2-7|TRBV7-8|TRBD1
ASSLGRTGGRSYEQY
>TRBJ2-3|TRBV5-1|TRBD2
ASSLGTSGGADTQY
>TRBJ2-7|TRBV5-1|TRBD2
ASSITGLAVTYEQY
>TRBJ2-1|TRBV5-6|-
ASSPAWNEQF
>TRBJ2-1|TRBV25-1|-
ASTLVQPPGLPYNEQF
>TRBJ1-4|TRBV19|TRBD1
ASSPRDSEKLF
>TRBJ2-2|TRBV4-3|-
ASSEGRGRPTANTGELF
>TRBJ1-1|TRBV4-2|TRBD1
ASSQWDRMTEAF
>TRBJ1-2|TRBV7-2|-
ASSLSTVNYGYT
>TRBJ1-1|TRBV5-1|TRBD1
ASSTGQALLVPEAF
>TRBJ1-1|TRBV28|TRBD1
ASRGTGVNEAF
>TRBJ2-7|TRBV4-3|-
ASSQDWAVHEQY
>TRBJ1-4|TRBV25-1|-
ASSERGAEKLF
>TRBJ1-6|TRBV7-3|-
ASSLRNRDSPLH
>TRBJ1-6|TRBV7-2|-
ASSLVRDNSPLH
>TRBJ2-7|TRBV30|TRBD2
AWNQAGTSGGSYEQY
>TRBJ1-2|TRBV20-1|-
SAATGYGYT
>TRBJ2-7|TRBV6-1|-
ASSDSYREVGEQY
>TRBJ2-3|TRBV15|-
ATSGGGTDTQY
>TRBJ2-2|TRBV4-3|-
ASSQDLTNTGELF
>TRBJ2-2|TRBV7-2|TRBD2
ASSFSGGDGELF
>TRBJ2-7|TRBV13|TRBD2
ASSLGPGLAGGTYEQY